Listed below are T cell receptor beta chains from one sample, sequenced in a study of T-cell memory formation after mild COVID-19. TCRdb re-called the 5' RACE reads through MiXCR, storing one row per CDR3 protein. The sample records roughly 50,000 distinct CDR3 sequences, 9% to 15% being singletons. The sequenced sample was PBMCs or a T cell subset sorted from them (not recorded which). These receptors came from a man aged 18 to 30 who had mild COVID-19 (a few samples of this study predate the infection). Cell type and time point are not known. Each CDR3 is given with its conserved first and last residue. The order of the fields is J gene, D gene, V gene, clone size, CDR3 protein, CDR3 DNA. D genes are given only for firm matches. A clone size is listed for some rows: how often the clone was seen (once, few, many), or a class if it is expanded.

j_call: TRBJ2-3
d_call: NA
v_call: TRBV5-1
clone_size: many
cdr3_aa: CASRDSSTDTQYF
cdr3_nt: TGCGCCAGCCGGGACTCGAGCACAGATACGCAGTATTTT

j_call: TRBJ2-5
d_call: TRBD1
v_call: TRBV6-5
clone_size: few
cdr3_aa: CASSYSRTGQETQYF
cdr3_nt: TGTGCCAGCAGTTACTCCCGGACAGGACAAGAGACCCAGTACTTC

j_call: TRBJ2-2
d_call: TRBD1
v_call: TRBV5-8
clone_size: few
cdr3_aa: CASNRGHGTGELFF
cdr3_nt: TGTGCCAGCAACAGGGGCCATGGCACCGGGGAGCTGTTTTTT

j_call: TRBJ1-1
d_call: NA
v_call: TRBV5-1
clone_size: few
cdr3_aa: CASSLPGSYTEAFF
cdr3_nt: TGCGCCAGCAGCCTGCCCGGGAGCTACACTGAAGCTTTCTTT

j_call: TRBJ2-2
d_call: TRBD2
v_call: TRBV7-9
clone_size: NA
cdr3_aa: CASSRIAGRNLNTGELFF
cdr3_nt: TGTGCCAGCAGCCGTATAGCGGGGAGGAATTTAAACACCGGGGAGCTGTTTTTT

j_call: TRBJ1-4
d_call: TRBD1
v_call: TRBV20-1
clone_size: NA
cdr3_aa: CSAEGQGATNEKLFF
cdr3_nt: TGCAGTGCAGAGGGACAGGGGGCAACTAATGAAAAACTGTTTTTT

j_call: TRBJ2-3
d_call: NA
v_call: TRBV7-9
clone_size: many
cdr3_aa: CASGRNTQYF
cdr3_nt: TGTGCCAGCGGGCGGAATACGCAGTATTTT

j_call: TRBJ2-1
d_call: NA
v_call: TRBV2
clone_size: NA
cdr3_aa: CASSKAESSYNEQFF
cdr3_nt: TGTGCCAGCAGTAAAGCGGAGAGCTCCTACAATGAGCAGTTCTTC

j_call: TRBJ2-3
d_call: NA
v_call: TRBV20-1
clone_size: NA
cdr3_aa: CSARETRRFTDTQYF
cdr3_nt: TGCAGTGCTAGAGAAACTCGTCGCTTCACAGATACGCAGTATTTT

j_call: TRBJ1-1
d_call: NA
v_call: TRBV2
clone_size: few
cdr3_aa: CASSELANTEAFF
cdr3_nt: TGTGCCAGCAGTGAATTGGCGAACACTGAAGCTTTCTTT

j_call: TRBJ1-6
d_call: TRBD1
v_call: TRBV3-1
clone_size: NA
cdr3_aa: CASSQGRGHGSPLHF
cdr3_nt: TGTGCCAGCAGCCAAGGCAGGGGGCATGGATCACCCCTCCACTTT

j_call: TRBJ1-5
d_call: NA
v_call: TRBV4-2
clone_size: NA
cdr3_aa: CASSQGGDGGQPQHF
cdr3_nt: TGTGCCAGCAGCCAAGGTGGGGACGGGGGCCAGCCCCAGCATTTT

j_call: TRBJ2-5
d_call: NA
v_call: TRBV6-6
clone_size: NA
cdr3_aa: CATKPPGGKTQYF
cdr3_nt: TGTGCCACCAAACCGCCCGGGGGAAAGACCCAGTACTTC

j_call: TRBJ1-1
d_call: NA
v_call: TRBV7-3
clone_size: few
cdr3_aa: CASSLNALTSNTEAFF
cdr3_nt: TGTGCCAGCAGCCTAAACGCACTAACATCGAACACTGAAGCTTTCTTT

j_call: TRBJ1-4
d_call: NA
v_call: TRBV6-2/TRBV6-3
clone_size: NA
cdr3_aa: CASRNPTATNEKLFF
cdr3_nt: TGTGCCAGCAGAAACCCGACAGCAACTAATGAAAAACTGTTTTTT

j_call: TRBJ2-3
d_call: TRBD1
v_call: TRBV10-3
clone_size: few
cdr3_aa: CAIRRQGATDTQYF
cdr3_nt: TGTGCCATCAGAAGACAGGGGGCTACAGATACGCAGTATTTT

j_call: TRBJ2-3
d_call: NA
v_call: TRBV20-1
clone_size: few
cdr3_aa: CSAGSTDTQYF
cdr3_nt: TGCAGTGCAGGGAGCACAGATACGCAGTATTTT

j_call: TRBJ1-5
d_call: TRBD1
v_call: TRBV9
clone_size: NA
cdr3_aa: CASSDTGGERPQHF
cdr3_nt: TGTGCCAGCAGCGATACAGGGGGAGAACGGCCCCAGCATTTT

j_call: TRBJ1-1
d_call: NA
v_call: TRBV5-4
clone_size: few
cdr3_aa: CASKGFLNTEAFF
cdr3_nt: TGTGCCAGCAAGGGGTTCCTGAACACTGAAGCTTTCTTT

j_call: TRBJ2-3
d_call: NA
v_call: TRBV11-2
clone_size: few
cdr3_aa: CASSLDRQLPTDTQYF
cdr3_nt: TGTGCCAGCAGCTTAGATCGTCAGCTACCCACAGATACGCAGTATTTT

j_call: TRBJ2-5
d_call: NA
v_call: TRBV7-2
clone_size: few
cdr3_aa: CASSQTSRKETQYF
cdr3_nt: TGTGCCAGCAGCCAGACTAGTAGAAAGGAGACCCAGTACTTC

j_call: TRBJ2-3
d_call: NA
v_call: TRBV20-1
clone_size: many
cdr3_aa: CSARVVSTDTQYF
cdr3_nt: TGCAGTGCTAGAGTGGTGAGCACAGATACGCAGTATTTT

j_call: TRBJ1-5
d_call: TRBD1
v_call: TRBV2
clone_size: NA
cdr3_aa: CASKPGTGGLPQHF
cdr3_nt: TGTGCCAGCAAGCCGGGGACAGGGGGCTTGCCCCAGCATTTT

j_call: TRBJ2-5
d_call: NA
v_call: TRBV5-1
clone_size: few
cdr3_aa: CASSWTTQETQYF
cdr3_nt: TGCGCCAGCAGCTGGACCACTCAAGAGACCCAGTACTTC

j_call: TRBJ2-1
d_call: NA
v_call: TRBV6-5
clone_size: few
cdr3_aa: CASSFAGQRIYNEQFF
cdr3_nt: TGTGCCAGCAGTTTTGCTGGCCAGAGGATTTACAATGAGCAGTTCTTC

j_call: TRBJ2-1
d_call: NA
v_call: TRBV7-2
clone_size: many
cdr3_aa: CASRGTWGYNEQFF
cdr3_nt: TGTGCCAGCAGAGGGACATGGGGCTACAATGAGCAGTTCTTC

j_call: TRBJ1-3
d_call: NA
v_call: TRBV6-2/TRBV6-3
clone_size: many
cdr3_aa: CASSNRQDVSGNTIYF
cdr3_nt: TGTGCCAGCAGTAACCGACAGGACGTCTCTGGAAACACCATATATTTT

j_call: TRBJ2-4
d_call: NA
v_call: TRBV5-6
clone_size: NA
cdr3_aa: CASSATGPSVRIQYF
cdr3_nt: TGTGCCAGCAGCGCGACAGGCCCCAGCGTGCGTATTCAGTACTTC

j_call: TRBJ2-5
d_call: TRBD2
v_call: TRBV7-2
clone_size: many
cdr3_aa: CASSFGDYETQYF
cdr3_nt: TGTGCCAGCAGCTTCGGGGACTACGAGACCCAGTACTTC

j_call: TRBJ1-2
d_call: NA
v_call: TRBV3-1
clone_size: NA
cdr3_aa: CATSFGNYGYTF
cdr3_nt: TGTGCCACCAGTTTCGGGAACTATGGCTACACCTTC

j_call: TRBJ2-1
d_call: NA
v_call: TRBV20-1
clone_size: many
cdr3_aa: CSAPLSGSYNEQFF
cdr3_nt: TGCAGTGCACCACTGTCTGGCTCCTACAATGAGCAGTTCTTC

j_call: TRBJ2-3
d_call: NA
v_call: TRBV12-3/TRBV12-4
clone_size: many
cdr3_aa: CASSPGFTDTQYF
cdr3_nt: TGTGCCAGCAGCCCCGGTTTCACAGATACGCAGTATTTT

j_call: TRBJ2-3
d_call: TRBD1
v_call: TRBV2
clone_size: NA
cdr3_aa: CASRPQGAVQNTQYF
cdr3_nt: TGTGCCAGCAGACCACAGGGGGCAGTCCAGAATACGCAGTATTTT

j_call: TRBJ2-3
d_call: NA
v_call: TRBV3-1
clone_size: NA
cdr3_aa: CASSQFVDTQYF
cdr3_nt: TGTGCCAGCAGCCAGTTTGTAGATACGCAGTATTTT

j_call: TRBJ1-2
d_call: NA
v_call: TRBV5-1
clone_size: many
cdr3_aa: CASSIQGQANYGYTF
cdr3_nt: TGCGCCAGCAGCATCCAGGGACAAGCTAACTATGGCTACACCTTC

j_call: TRBJ1-1
d_call: NA
v_call: TRBV3-1
clone_size: few
cdr3_aa: CASSPLTGEAFF
cdr3_nt: TGTGCCAGCAGCCCCCTGACAGGAGAAGCTTTCTTT

j_call: TRBJ2-5
d_call: NA
v_call: TRBV18
clone_size: NA
cdr3_aa: CASSPRTQQETQYF
cdr3_nt: TGTGCCAGCTCACCGCGGACGCAACAAGAGACCCAGTACTTC

j_call: TRBJ2-1
d_call: NA
v_call: TRBV5-1
clone_size: many
cdr3_aa: CASSPRIDYSSYNEQFF
cdr3_nt: TGCGCCAGCAGCCCGAGGATTGACTACAGCTCCTACAATGAGCAGTTCTTC

j_call: TRBJ2-1
d_call: NA
v_call: TRBV6-5
clone_size: NA
cdr3_aa: CASSNQGDEQFF
cdr3_nt: TGTGCCAGCAGTAATCAGGGCGATGAGCAGTTCTTC

j_call: TRBJ2-2
d_call: NA
v_call: TRBV5-1
clone_size: many
cdr3_aa: CASSDAQTGELFF
cdr3_nt: TGCGCCAGCAGCGACGCGCAGACCGGGGAGCTGTTTTTT

j_call: TRBJ2-3
d_call: TRBD2
v_call: TRBV7-9
clone_size: few
cdr3_aa: CASSPRGRSTDTQYF
cdr3_nt: TGTGCCAGCAGCCCACGCGGGAGGAGCACAGATACGCAGTATTTT

j_call: TRBJ2-5
d_call: NA
v_call: TRBV27
clone_size: many
cdr3_aa: CASSSLGTQYF
cdr3_nt: TGTGCCAGCAGTTCCCTTGGGACCCAGTACTTC

j_call: TRBJ1-5
d_call: NA
v_call: TRBV29-1
clone_size: many
cdr3_aa: CSVAGRGNQPQHF
cdr3_nt: TGCAGCGTGGCGGGCAGGGGCAATCAGCCCCAGCATTTT

j_call: TRBJ2-5
d_call: NA
v_call: TRBV27
clone_size: NA
cdr3_aa: CASSLFSNSRSQETQYF
cdr3_nt: TGTGCCAGCAGTTTATTCTCCAACAGTCGGTCCCAAGAGACCCAGTACTTC

j_call: TRBJ2-1
d_call: NA
v_call: TRBV6-6
clone_size: many
cdr3_aa: CASSYSKNDASSYNEQFF
cdr3_nt: TGTGCCAGCAGTTACTCCAAAAATGACGCGAGCTCCTACAATGAGCAGTTCTTC

j_call: TRBJ2-3
d_call: NA
v_call: TRBV12-3/TRBV12-4
clone_size: many
cdr3_aa: CASSPNLDTQYF
cdr3_nt: TGTGCCAGCAGCCCAAACTTAGATACGCAGTATTTT

j_call: TRBJ1-4
d_call: NA
v_call: TRBV9
clone_size: few
cdr3_aa: CASSALEGRTEKLFF
cdr3_nt: TGTGCCAGCAGCGCACTTGAGGGGAGGACTGAAAAACTGTTTTTT

j_call: TRBJ1-1
d_call: NA
v_call: TRBV12-3/TRBV12-4
clone_size: many
cdr3_aa: CASSYQGFGTEAFF
cdr3_nt: TGTGCCAGCAGTTATCAGGGTTTCGGCACTGAAGCTTTCTTT

j_call: TRBJ1-5
d_call: NA
v_call: TRBV5-8
clone_size: NA
cdr3_aa: CASSLWAGIGNQPQHF
cdr3_nt: TGTGCCAGCAGCTTATGGGCAGGGATAGGCAATCAGCCCCAGCATTTT

j_call: TRBJ2-5
d_call: NA
v_call: TRBV9
clone_size: few
cdr3_aa: CASSATPQETQYF
cdr3_nt: TGTGCCAGCAGCGCTACACCCCAAGAGACCCAGTACTTC

j_call: TRBJ2-1
d_call: TRBD2
v_call: TRBV4-3
clone_size: many
cdr3_aa: CASSQDTGGSYNEQFF
cdr3_nt: TGCGCCAGCAGCCAAGATACGGGGGGGTCTTACAATGAGCAGTTCTTC

j_call: TRBJ1-1
d_call: NA
v_call: TRBV2
clone_size: NA
cdr3_aa: CASSVELNTEAFF
cdr3_nt: TGTGCCAGCAGTGTGGAGCTGAACACTGAAGCTTTCTTT

j_call: TRBJ2-3
d_call: NA
v_call: TRBV19
clone_size: few
cdr3_aa: CASRDTSNTDTQYF
cdr3_nt: TGTGCCAGTAGGGACACATCTAACACAGATACGCAGTATTTT

j_call: TRBJ2-7
d_call: NA
v_call: TRBV12-3/TRBV12-4
clone_size: NA
cdr3_aa: CASGFSGTYEQYF
cdr3_nt: TGTGCCAGCGGCTTCTCCGGAACCTACGAGCAGTACTTC

j_call: TRBJ2-5
d_call: NA
v_call: TRBV20-1
clone_size: few
cdr3_aa: CSATIWGEQETQYF
cdr3_nt: TGCAGTGCTACGATTTGGGGAGAGCAAGAGACCCAGTACTTC

j_call: TRBJ2-2
d_call: NA
v_call: TRBV12-3/TRBV12-4
clone_size: few
cdr3_aa: CASRQTGELFF
cdr3_nt: TGTGCCAGCAGGCAGACCGGGGAGCTGTTTTTT

j_call: TRBJ2-1
d_call: TRBD2
v_call: TRBV20-1
clone_size: NA
cdr3_aa: CSASRELAFSVEQFF
cdr3_nt: TGCAGTGCTAGTCGCGAACTAGCGTTTTCCGTTGAGCAGTTCTTC

j_call: TRBJ1-4
d_call: NA
v_call: TRBV19
clone_size: many
cdr3_aa: CASSIVGATNEKLFF
cdr3_nt: TGTGCCAGTAGTATAGTCGGAGCCACTAATGAAAAACTGTTTTTT

j_call: TRBJ1-2
d_call: TRBD1
v_call: TRBV7-9
clone_size: few
cdr3_aa: CASSFDGTGWDGYTF
cdr3_nt: TGTGCCAGCAGCTTCGACGGGACAGGGTGGGATGGCTACACCTTC